The clone carrying this T cell receptor (beta chain) was observed a few times. The sample comes from a study of blood T cell repertoires in COVID-19. As for the study in general: The United States, Italy and Spain supplied acute and convalescent COVID-19 samples. Sources were T cells, B-cell-depleted T cells, or PBMCs; the material itself was cDNA or gDNA.

Original methodology: Estimation of nucleated cell counts was performed using reference gene primer amplification. Assay used: immunoSEQ multiplex PCR; TCRdb lists only in-frame clones, some missing. That table supplies the V and J calls and clone size; D and trimming were determined from the DNA. The sample shows about 260,000 clones, about 88% of them seen only once. The germline V gene has CDR1 SGHTA and CDR2 FQGNSA. Trimming took 4 bases from V and 6 from J; bases not matched to a gene: 5. The CDR3 has 14 amino acids. This chain uses TRBV7-2 with TRBJ1-1; 10 bases are a match to TRBD1. Sequencing was done on a sample of peripheral blood. This TCR was sampled from a man aged 55 to 69 who had recovered from COVID-19. The CDR3 bases are TGTGCCAGCAGCTACGGGGACAGGGGCTCTGAAGCTTTCTTT. This sequence encodes CASSYGDRGSEAFF.